This T cell receptor beta chain is drawn from a study of blood T cell repertoires in COVID-19. Turning to the study itself: Nucleic acid was either cDNA or gDNA, and it came from T cells, B-cell-depleted T cells, or PBMCs.

Seattle patient enrollment occurred during active infection, with longitudinal follow-up thereafter. Per the original data handling: It was from reference gene primer amplification that nucleated cell counts were estimated. Data came from immunoSEQ multiplex PCR; TCRdb stores just in-frame clones and leaves some out. V and J calls and clone size are those listed in that table; D and trimming were worked out from the DNA. The sample yields approximately 25,000 clones, roughly 79% seen once. Trimming took 6 bases from V and 0 from J, leaving 10 bases between them. Germline lookup yields CDR1 SGHKS and CDR2 YYEKEE (reference sequence). The CDR3 consists of 14 residues.

The specimen sequenced was peripheral blood. The source of this sequence is a man between 45 and 60 years old with COVID-19, enrolled during active disease. The genes are TRBV5-5 and TRBJ2-4; D might be TRBD2 (5 bases). The CDR3 reads CASTQREAKNIQYF. The CDR3 DNA reads as TGTGCCAGCACCCAACGGGAAGCCAAAAACATTCAGTACTTC.